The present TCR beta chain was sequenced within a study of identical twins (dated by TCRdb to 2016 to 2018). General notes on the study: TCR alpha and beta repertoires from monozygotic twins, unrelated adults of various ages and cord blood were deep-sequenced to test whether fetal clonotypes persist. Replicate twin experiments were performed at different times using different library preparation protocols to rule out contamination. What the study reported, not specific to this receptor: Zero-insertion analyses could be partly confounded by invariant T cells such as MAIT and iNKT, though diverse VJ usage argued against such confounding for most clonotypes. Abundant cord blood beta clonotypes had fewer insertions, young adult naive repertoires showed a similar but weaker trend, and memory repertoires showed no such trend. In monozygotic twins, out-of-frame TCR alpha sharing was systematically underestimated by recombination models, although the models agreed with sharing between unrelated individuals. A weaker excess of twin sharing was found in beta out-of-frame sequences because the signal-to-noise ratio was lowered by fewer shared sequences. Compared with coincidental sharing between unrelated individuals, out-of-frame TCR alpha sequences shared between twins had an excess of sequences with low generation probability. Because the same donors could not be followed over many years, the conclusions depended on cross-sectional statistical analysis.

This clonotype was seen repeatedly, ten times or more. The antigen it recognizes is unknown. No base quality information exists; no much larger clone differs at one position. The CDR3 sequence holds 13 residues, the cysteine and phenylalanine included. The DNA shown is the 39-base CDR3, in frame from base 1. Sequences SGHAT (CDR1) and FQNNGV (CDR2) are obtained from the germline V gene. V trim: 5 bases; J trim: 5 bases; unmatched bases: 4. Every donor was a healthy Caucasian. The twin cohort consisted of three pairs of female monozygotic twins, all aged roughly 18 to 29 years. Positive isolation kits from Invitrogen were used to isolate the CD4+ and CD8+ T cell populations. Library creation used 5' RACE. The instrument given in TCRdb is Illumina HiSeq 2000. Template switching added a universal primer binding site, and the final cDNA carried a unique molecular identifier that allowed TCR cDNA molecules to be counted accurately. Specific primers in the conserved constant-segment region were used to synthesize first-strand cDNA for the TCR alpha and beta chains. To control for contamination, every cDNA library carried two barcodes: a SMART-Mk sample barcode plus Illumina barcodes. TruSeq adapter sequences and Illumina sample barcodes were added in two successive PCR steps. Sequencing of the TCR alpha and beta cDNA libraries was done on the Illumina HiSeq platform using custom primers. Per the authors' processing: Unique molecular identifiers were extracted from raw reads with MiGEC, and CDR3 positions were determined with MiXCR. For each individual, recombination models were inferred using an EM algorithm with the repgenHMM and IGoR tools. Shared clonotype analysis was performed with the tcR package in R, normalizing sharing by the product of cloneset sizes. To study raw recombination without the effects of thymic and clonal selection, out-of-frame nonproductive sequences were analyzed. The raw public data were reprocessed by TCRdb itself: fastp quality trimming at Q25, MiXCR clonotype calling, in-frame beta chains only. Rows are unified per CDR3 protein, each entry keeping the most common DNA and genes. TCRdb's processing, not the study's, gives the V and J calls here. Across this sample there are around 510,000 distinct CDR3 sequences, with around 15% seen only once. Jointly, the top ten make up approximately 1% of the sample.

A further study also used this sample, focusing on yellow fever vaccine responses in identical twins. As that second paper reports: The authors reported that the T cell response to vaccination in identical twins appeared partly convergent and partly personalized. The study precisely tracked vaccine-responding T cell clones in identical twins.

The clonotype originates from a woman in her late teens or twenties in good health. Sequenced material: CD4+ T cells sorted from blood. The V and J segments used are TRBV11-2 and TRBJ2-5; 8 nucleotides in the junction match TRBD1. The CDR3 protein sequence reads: CASSQDRVETQYF. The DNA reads TGTGCCAGCAGCCAGGACAGGGTTGAGACCCAGTACTTC.